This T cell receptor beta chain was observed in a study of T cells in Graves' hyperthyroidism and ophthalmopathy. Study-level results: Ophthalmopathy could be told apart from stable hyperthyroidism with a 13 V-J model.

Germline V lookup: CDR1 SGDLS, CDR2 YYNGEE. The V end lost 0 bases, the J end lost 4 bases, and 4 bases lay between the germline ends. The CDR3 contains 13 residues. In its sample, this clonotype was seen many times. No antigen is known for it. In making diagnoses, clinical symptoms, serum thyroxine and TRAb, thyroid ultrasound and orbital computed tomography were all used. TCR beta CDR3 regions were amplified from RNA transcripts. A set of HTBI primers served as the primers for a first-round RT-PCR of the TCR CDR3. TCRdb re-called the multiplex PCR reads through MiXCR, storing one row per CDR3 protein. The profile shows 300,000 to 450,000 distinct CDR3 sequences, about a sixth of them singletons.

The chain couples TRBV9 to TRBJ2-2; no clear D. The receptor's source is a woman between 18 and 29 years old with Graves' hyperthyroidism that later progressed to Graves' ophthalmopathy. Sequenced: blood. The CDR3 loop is CASSVELTGELFF. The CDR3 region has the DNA TGTGCCAGCAGCGTAGAGCTCACCGGGGAGCTGTTTTTT.